A selection of T cell receptor beta chains follows, all from one sample in a study of beta chain features in type 1 diabetes. Profiling relied on immunoSEQ multiplex PCR, and the TCRdb table lists in-frame clones only, not all of them. The sample has 640,000 or so clones; 13% are singletons. Specimen: naive CD4+ T cells from blood. These receptors all come from a man aged 18 to 29 with type 1 diabetes. Each CDR3 is given with its conserved first and last residue. The D gene is left open where the match is weak. Clone size is shown for a subset of rows, as once, few, many or a class of expanded clone.

clone size: few
D gene: -
V gene: TRBV25-1
J gene: TRBJ1-2
CDR3 DNA: TGTGCCAGCAGTGAATTGTGGATGGTATCTGGCTACACCTTC
CDR3 protein: CASSELWMVSGYTF

clone size: -
D gene: -
V gene: TRBV5-1
J gene: TRBJ2-7
CDR3 DNA: TGCGCCAGCAGCTCTTCCCCGGCGGGGTCCTACGAGCAGTACTTC
CDR3 protein: CASSSSPAGSYEQYF

clone size: few
D gene: -
V gene: TRBV9
J gene: TRBJ2-3
CDR3 DNA: TGTGCCAGCAGCGTAGCTTACCTGTCGGCAGATACGCAGTATTTT
CDR3 protein: CASSVAYLSADTQYF

clone size: -
D gene: -
V gene: TRBV30
J gene: TRBJ2-1
CDR3 DNA: TGTGCCTGGAGTCGGATGCTAACCTCTAACAATGAGCAGTTCTTC
CDR3 protein: CAWSRMLTSNNEQFF

clone size: -
D gene: -
V gene: TRBV19
J gene: TRBJ1-2
CDR3 DNA: TGTGCCAGTAGGCTCCAACAGGGCTATGGCTACACCTTC
CDR3 protein: CASRLQQGYGYTF

clone size: -
D gene: -
V gene: TRBV6-1
J gene: TRBJ2-1
CDR3 DNA: TGTGCCAGCAGTTCCACGAGGGGAAATGAGCAGTTCTTC
CDR3 protein: CASSSTRGNEQFF

clone size: few
D gene: -
V gene: TRBV7-9
J gene: TRBJ1-1
CDR3 DNA: TGTGCCAGCAGCTTAGCTCAGGGGATGAACACTGAAGCTTTCTTT
CDR3 protein: CASSLAQGMNTEAFF

clone size: -
D gene: -
V gene: TRBV30
J gene: TRBJ2-7
CDR3 DNA: TGTGCCTGGGCCACAGGGTTCGAGCAGTACTTC
CDR3 protein: CAWATGFEQYF

clone size: few
D gene: TRBD1
V gene: TRBV5-1
J gene: TRBJ1-5
CDR3 DNA: TGCGCCAGCAGCCCGGGACAGGGGAATCAGCCCCAGCATTTT
CDR3 protein: CASSPGQGNQPQHF

clone size: -
D gene: TRBD1
V gene: TRBV4-1
J gene: TRBJ1-4
CDR3 DNA: TGCGCCAGCAGCCCCTGGGACAGGGGTGAAAAACTGTTTTTT
CDR3 protein: CASSPWDRGEKLFF

clone size: -
D gene: TRBD1
V gene: TRBV7-2
J gene: TRBJ2-1
CDR3 DNA: TGTGCCAGCAGCCAGGGACAGGGGCTCTACAATGAGCAGTTCTTC
CDR3 protein: CASSQGQGLYNEQFF

clone size: -
D gene: -
V gene: TRBV30
J gene: TRBJ2-7
CDR3 DNA: TGTGCCTGGGCCGGGCTATCCTACGAGCAGTACTTC
CDR3 protein: CAWAGLSYEQYF

clone size: -
D gene: -
V gene: TRBV29-1
J gene: TRBJ2-5
CDR3 DNA: TGCAGCGTTGAGATAAGTGGTGAACCTCGGGAGACCCAGTACTTC
CDR3 protein: CSVEISGEPRETQYF

clone size: few
D gene: -
V gene: TRBV7-6
J gene: TRBJ2-3
CDR3 DNA: TGTGCCAGCAGCTTATTGGGCAGAGGGCCAGATACGCAGTATTTT
CDR3 protein: CASSLLGRGPDTQYF

clone size: -
D gene: -
V gene: TRBV5-1
J gene: TRBJ1-1
CDR3 DNA: TGCGCCAGCAGCTTACATAGCATGAACACTGAAGCTTTCTTT
CDR3 protein: CASSLHSMNTEAFF

clone size: -
D gene: -
V gene: TRBV7-7
J gene: TRBJ2-5
CDR3 DNA: TGTGCCAGCAGCTCCGGACTGGAAGAGACCCAGTACTTC
CDR3 protein: CASSSGLEETQYF

clone size: few
D gene: TRBD2
V gene: TRBV2
J gene: TRBJ2-2
CDR3 DNA: TGTGCCAGCGAAGCGGGGGGTAACACCGGGGAGCTGTTTTTT
CDR3 protein: CASEAGGNTGELFF

clone size: few
D gene: -
V gene: TRBV9
J gene: TRBJ2-3
CDR3 DNA: TGTGCCAGCAGCGTCTCTACGGACGGGACGCCTTTCACGCAGTATTTT
CDR3 protein: CASSVSTDGTPFTQYF

clone size: -
D gene: -
V gene: TRBV6-1
J gene: TRBJ2-3
CDR3 DNA: TGTGCCAGCAGTGTCCGGGTCACAGATACGCAGTATTTT
CDR3 protein: CASSVRVTDTQYF

clone size: once
D gene: TRBD2
V gene: TRBV9
J gene: TRBJ2-3
CDR3 DNA: TGTGCCAGCAGCGTAGGCCTCGACGGGGGGACAGATACGCAGTATTTT
CDR3 protein: CASSVGLDGGTDTQYF

clone size: -
D gene: -
V gene: TRBV7-9
J gene: TRBJ2-2
CDR3 DNA: TGTGCCAGCAGCTTAGAGCAGACGAGTTTTCGGAACACCGGGGAGCTGTTTTTT
CDR3 protein: CASSLEQTSFRNTGELFF

clone size: few
D gene: -
V gene: TRBV7-2
J gene: TRBJ1-2
CDR3 DNA: TGTGCCAGCAGCTTAGAGGAACTTAACTATGGCTACACCTTC
CDR3 protein: CASSLEELNYGYTF

clone size: -
D gene: -
V gene: TRBV25-1
J gene: TRBJ1-5
CDR3 DNA: TGTGCCAGCAGTGCACGGGGGCCTGGGAGCAATCAGCCCCAGCATTTT
CDR3 protein: CASSARGPGSNQPQHF

clone size: few
D gene: TRBD1
V gene: TRBV4-2
J gene: TRBJ2-7
CDR3 DNA: TGTGCCAGCAGCCAGGGTAGGGACAGGGGATCCTACGAGCAGTACTTC
CDR3 protein: CASSQGRDRGSYEQYF

clone size: few
D gene: -
V gene: TRBV5-1
J gene: TRBJ2-7
CDR3 DNA: TGCGCCAGCAGCTTTGAGCTGAATGACCCCACCTACGAGCAGTACTTC
CDR3 protein: CASSFELNDPTYEQYF

clone size: -
D gene: TRBD1
V gene: TRBV30
J gene: TRBJ2-7
CDR3 DNA: TGTGCCTGGATTATTGCCCCCGGGACAGGGGTCTACGAGCAGTACTTC
CDR3 protein: CAWIIAPGTGVYEQYF

clone size: few
D gene: TRBD1
V gene: TRBV6-1
J gene: TRBJ1-5
CDR3 DNA: TGTGCCAGCAGTGAACCAGGGGGCTTCAATCAGCCCCAGCATTTT
CDR3 protein: CASSEPGGFNQPQHF

clone size: few
D gene: TRBD1
V gene: TRBV15
J gene: TRBJ1-2
CDR3 DNA: TGTGCCACCAGCAGCTTGACAGGGAAACGGGACTATGGCTACACCTTC
CDR3 protein: CATSSLTGKRDYGYTF

clone size: -
D gene: -
V gene: TRBV4-1
J gene: TRBJ2-1
CDR3 DNA: TGCGCCAGCAGCCAAGTAGGGGCCTCCTACAATGAGCAGTTCTTC
CDR3 protein: CASSQVGASYNEQFF

clone size: -
D gene: -
V gene: TRBV5-1
J gene: TRBJ2-3
CDR3 DNA: TGCGCCAGCAGCAACGGGGTAGTGGGAGATACGCAGTATTTT
CDR3 protein: CASSNGVVGDTQYF

clone size: few
D gene: -
V gene: TRBV7-6
J gene: TRBJ2-1
CDR3 DNA: TGTGCCAGCAGCGCCTCGTTGGGTGAGCAGTTCTTC
CDR3 protein: CASSASLGEQFF

clone size: once
D gene: -
V gene: TRBV19
J gene: TRBJ1-2
CDR3 DNA: TGTGCCAGTAGTATCCCCGCCGGGGGGGATAACTATGGCTACACCTTC
CDR3 protein: CASSIPAGGDNYGYTF

clone size: -
D gene: -
V gene: TRBV7-9
J gene: TRBJ1-2
CDR3 DNA: TGTGCCAGCAGCTTAGACGAGGGTGCCCGAAGAAGGTTTTTC
CDR3 protein: CASSLDEGARRRFF

clone size: once
D gene: -
V gene: TRBV6-1
J gene: TRBJ1-2
CDR3 DNA: TGTGCCAGCAGCGAAACAGGGACCTATGGCTACACCTTC
CDR3 protein: CASSETGTYGYTF

clone size: few
D gene: -
V gene: TRBV28
J gene: TRBJ2-7
CDR3 DNA: TGTGCCAGCAGGGCGGCAGGGATCTCCTACGAGCAGTACTTC
CDR3 protein: CASRAAGISYEQYF

clone size: few
D gene: -
V gene: TRBV4-2
J gene: TRBJ1-5
CDR3 DNA: TGTGCCAGCAGCCAAGATTCGGCAGGGTGGCAGCCCCAGCATTTT
CDR3 protein: CASSQDSAGWQPQHF